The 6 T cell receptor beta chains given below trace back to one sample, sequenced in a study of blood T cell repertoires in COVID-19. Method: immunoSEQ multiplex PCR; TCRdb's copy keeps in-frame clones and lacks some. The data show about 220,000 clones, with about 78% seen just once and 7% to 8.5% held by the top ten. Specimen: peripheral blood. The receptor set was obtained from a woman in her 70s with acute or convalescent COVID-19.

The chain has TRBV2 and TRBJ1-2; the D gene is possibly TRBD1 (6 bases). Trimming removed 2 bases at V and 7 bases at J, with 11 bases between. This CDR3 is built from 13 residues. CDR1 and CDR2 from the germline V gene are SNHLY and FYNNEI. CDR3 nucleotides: TGTGCCAGCAGTGAAACAGGGAGTAGTGGCTACACCTTC. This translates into CASSETGSSGYTF. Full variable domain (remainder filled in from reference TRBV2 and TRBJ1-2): EPEVTQTPSHQVTQMGQEVILRCVPISNHLYFYWYRQILGQKVEFLVSFYNNEISEKSEIFDDQFSVERPDGSNFTLKIRSTKLEDSAMYFCASSETGSSGYTFGSGTRLTVV.

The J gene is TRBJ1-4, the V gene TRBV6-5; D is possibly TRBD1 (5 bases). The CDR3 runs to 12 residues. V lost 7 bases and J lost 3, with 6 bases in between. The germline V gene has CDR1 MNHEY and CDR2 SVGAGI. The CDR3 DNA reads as TGTGCCAGCATGGGGCCTAATGAAAAACTGTTTTTT. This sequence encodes CASMGPNEKLFF.

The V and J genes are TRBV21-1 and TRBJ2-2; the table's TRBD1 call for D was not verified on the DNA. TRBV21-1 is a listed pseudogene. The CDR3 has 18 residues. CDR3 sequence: CASPPTPAGQASTGELFF. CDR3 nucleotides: TGTGCCAGCCCTCCAACCCCAGCGGGACAGGCGAGCACCGGGGAGCTGTTTTTT.

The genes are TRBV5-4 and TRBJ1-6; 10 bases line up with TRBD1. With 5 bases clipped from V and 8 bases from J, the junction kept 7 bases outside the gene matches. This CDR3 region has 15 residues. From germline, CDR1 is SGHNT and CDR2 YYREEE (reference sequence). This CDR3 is CASSYGQGGDSPLHF. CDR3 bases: TGTGCCAGCAGTTACGGACAGGGGGGAGATTCACCCCTCCACTTT.

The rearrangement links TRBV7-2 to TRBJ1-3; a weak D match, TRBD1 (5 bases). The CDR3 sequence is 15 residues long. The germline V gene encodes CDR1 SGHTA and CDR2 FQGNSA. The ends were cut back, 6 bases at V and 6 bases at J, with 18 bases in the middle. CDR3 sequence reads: CASRLTAKSLNTIYF. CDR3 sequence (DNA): TGTGCCAGCAGACTGACAGCGAAAAGTTTAAACACCATATATTTT.

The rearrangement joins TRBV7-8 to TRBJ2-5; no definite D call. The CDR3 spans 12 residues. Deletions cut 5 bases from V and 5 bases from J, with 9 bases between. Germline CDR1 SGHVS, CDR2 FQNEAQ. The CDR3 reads CASSRPLETQYF. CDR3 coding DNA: TGTGCCAGCAGCCGTCCCTTGGAGACCCAGTACTTC.